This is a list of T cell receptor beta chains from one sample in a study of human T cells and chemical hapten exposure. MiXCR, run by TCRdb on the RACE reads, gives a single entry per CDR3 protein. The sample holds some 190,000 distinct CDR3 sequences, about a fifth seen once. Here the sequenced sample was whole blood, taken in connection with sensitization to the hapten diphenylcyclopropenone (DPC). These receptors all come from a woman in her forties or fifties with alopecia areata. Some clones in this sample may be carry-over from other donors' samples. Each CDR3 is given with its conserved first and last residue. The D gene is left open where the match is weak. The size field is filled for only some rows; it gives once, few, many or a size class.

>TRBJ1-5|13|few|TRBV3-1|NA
TGTGCCAGCAGCCAAGAGCGGGGGGGTCCCCAGCATTTT
CASSQERGGPQHF
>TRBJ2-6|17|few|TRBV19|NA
TGTGCCAGTAGTATAGGGACGGGCCCTGGAGGGGCCAACGTCCTGACTTTC
CASSIGTGPGGANVLTF
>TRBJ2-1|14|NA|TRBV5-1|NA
TGCGCCAGCAGCTTCGTGTCGGGGGACAATGAGCAGTTCTTC
CASSFVSGDNEQFF
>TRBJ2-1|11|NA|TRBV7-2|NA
TGTGCCAGCAGCCTAAATGATGAGCAGTTCTTC
CASSLNDEQFF
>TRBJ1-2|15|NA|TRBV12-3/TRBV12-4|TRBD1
TGTGCCAGCAGTTTAGCGCGGGACAGGACTTGGGGCTACACCTTC
CASSLARDRTWGYTF
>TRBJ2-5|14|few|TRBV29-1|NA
TGCAGCGTTGAAGAGCAGGGAGGTCGAGAGACCCAGTACTTC
CSVEEQGGRETQYF
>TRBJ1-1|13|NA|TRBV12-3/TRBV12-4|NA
TGTGCCAGCAGTTTTAGACAGAACACTGAAGCTTTCTTT
CASSFRQNTEAFF
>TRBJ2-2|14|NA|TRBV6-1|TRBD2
TGTGCCAGCAGGCCGGGAGGGCCCACCGGGGAGCTGTTTTTT
CASRPGGPTGELFF
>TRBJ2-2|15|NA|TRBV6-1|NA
TGTGCCAGCAGTGCCCGTGTGGGTGACACCGGGGAGCTGTTTTTT
CASSARVGDTGELFF
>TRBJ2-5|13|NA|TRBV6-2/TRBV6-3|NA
TGTGCCAGCAGTTCCCCCCTCCAAGAGACCCAGTACTTC
CASSSPLQETQYF
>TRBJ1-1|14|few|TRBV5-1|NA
TGCGCCAGCAGCCTAGGTCAACAGAACACTGAAGCTTTCTTT
CASSLGQQNTEAFF
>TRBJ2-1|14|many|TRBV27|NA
TGTGCCAGCGGTCACACGTCCTCCTACAATGAGCAGTTCTTC
CASGHTSSYNEQFF
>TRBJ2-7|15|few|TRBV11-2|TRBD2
TGTGCCAGCAGCTCCGCGGGACGAGCGGGGGGCGAGCAGTACTTC
CASSSAGRAGGEQYF
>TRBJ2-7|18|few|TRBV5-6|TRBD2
TGTGCCAGCAGCTTGGAGCCCTCCAGCGGGAGGGATCTGTACGAGCAGTACTTC
CASSLEPSSGRDLYEQYF
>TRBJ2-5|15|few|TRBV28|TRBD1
TGTGCCAGCAGTTTAGGGGGACAGGGAAGAGGGACCCAGTACTTC
CASSLGGQGRGTQYF
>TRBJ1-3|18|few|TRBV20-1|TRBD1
TGCAGTGCTAGAGATCTCTATGGGACAGGGAGCTCTGGAAACACCATATATTTT
CSARDLYGTGSSGNTIYF
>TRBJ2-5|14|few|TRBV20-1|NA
TGCAGTGCTAGGGACTACCCCGGGCTGGAGACCCAGTACTTC
CSARDYPGLETQYF
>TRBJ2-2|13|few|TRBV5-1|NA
TGCGCCAGCAGCCCGGCGGGACTGGGGGAGCTGTTTTTT
CASSPAGLGELFF
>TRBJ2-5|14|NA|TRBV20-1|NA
TGCAGTTGTTCTCGAACGGAGGATCTAGAGACCCAGTACTTC
CSCSRTEDLETQYF
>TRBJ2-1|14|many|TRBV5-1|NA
TGCGCCAGCAGCCCGGACAGCTCCTACAATGAGCAGTTCTTC
CASSPDSSYNEQFF
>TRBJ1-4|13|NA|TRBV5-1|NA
TGCGCCAGCAGCTTGGCCGAGGGGGAAAAACTGTTTTTT
CASSLAEGEKLFF
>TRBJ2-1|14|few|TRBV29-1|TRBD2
TGCAGCGTTGAAACTAGCGGGAGCGTCTATGAGCAGTTCTTC
CSVETSGSVYEQFF